This TCR beta chain was found in a study of cytomegalovirus exposure and HLA in healthy donors. The V gene end was trimmed by 1 base and the J gene end by 6 bases; junction bases not matched to a gene: 3. CDR1 and CDR2 from the germline V gene are GTSNPN and SVGIG (reference sequence). The CDR3 is made up of 13 amino acids. PCR involved 60 Vbeta and 13 Jbeta primers. The assay was immunoSEQ multiplex PCR, and TCRdb's table has in-frame clones only and misses some. The table shows some 150,000 clones, with roughly three quarters occurring only once. Overall study findings and caveats: TCR beta V segments were, for the most part, productive about 87% or about 30% of the time in an earlier analysis. Within the data, a cluster of highly shared sequence variants was likely a sequencing artifact. Most TCR sequences were seen very rarely across donors, but some public TCRs occurred in many.

In regard to this clone: The antigen remains undetermined.

The specimen was PBMCs. The V and J genes are TRBV30 and TRBJ1-5; 7 bases match TRBD1. The source of this sequence is a woman aged 25 to 39 in good health and CMV-seronegative. CDR3 bases: TGTGCCTGGAGTGGGCAGGGGGTTCAGCCCCAGCATTTT. Translated, it gives CAWSGQGVQPQHF.